Ten or more counts support the clone carrying this TCR beta chain. The length of the CDR3 is 15 residues. The ends were cut back, 7 bases at V and 2 bases at J, with 17 bases in the middle. Germline V gene lookup returns CDR1 SNHLY and CDR2 FYNNEI. Unique molecular identifiers featured in how the TCRbeta library was prepared. TCRdb independently ran MiXCR on the PCR reads; one entry per CDR3 protein. The profile covers roughly 90,000 distinct CDR3 sequences, with 12% appearing a single time and roughly 13% taken by the ten largest. The data belong to a study of T-cell reconstitution after alpha-beta-depleted transplantation in children.

This chain connects TRBV2 to TRBJ1-1; possible D gene TRBD1, 5 bases. The receptor was isolated from a human donor who donated a stem cell graft to a child with inherited bone marrow failure. The sample here was PBMCs from the stem cell graft donor, taken from the stem cell graft. CDR3 sequence reads: CASTWDVSPNTEAFF. The CDR3 DNA reads as TGTGCCAGCACGTGGGACGTCTCGCCCAACACTGAAGCTTTCTTT. The full variable domain, rest sourced from reference TRBV2 and TRBJ1-1, is EPEVTQTPSHQVTQMGQEVILRCVPISNHLYFYWYRQILGQKVEFLVSFYNNEISEKSEIFDDQFSVERPDGSNFTLKIRSTKLEDSAMYFCASTWDVSPNTEAFFGQGTRLTVV.